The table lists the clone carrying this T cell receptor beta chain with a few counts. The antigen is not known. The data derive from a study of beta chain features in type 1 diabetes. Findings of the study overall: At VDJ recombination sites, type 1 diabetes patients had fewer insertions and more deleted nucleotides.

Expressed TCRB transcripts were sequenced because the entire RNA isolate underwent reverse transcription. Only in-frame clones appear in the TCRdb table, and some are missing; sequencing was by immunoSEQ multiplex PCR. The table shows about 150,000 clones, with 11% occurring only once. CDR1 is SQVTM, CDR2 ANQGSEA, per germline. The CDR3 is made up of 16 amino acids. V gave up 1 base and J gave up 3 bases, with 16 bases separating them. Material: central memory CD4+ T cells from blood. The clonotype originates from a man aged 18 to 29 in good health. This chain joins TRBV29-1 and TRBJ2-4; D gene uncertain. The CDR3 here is CSVEGGITIGKNIQYF. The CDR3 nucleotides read TGCAGCGTTGAAGGCGGTATTACCATAGGCAAAAACATTCAGTACTTC.